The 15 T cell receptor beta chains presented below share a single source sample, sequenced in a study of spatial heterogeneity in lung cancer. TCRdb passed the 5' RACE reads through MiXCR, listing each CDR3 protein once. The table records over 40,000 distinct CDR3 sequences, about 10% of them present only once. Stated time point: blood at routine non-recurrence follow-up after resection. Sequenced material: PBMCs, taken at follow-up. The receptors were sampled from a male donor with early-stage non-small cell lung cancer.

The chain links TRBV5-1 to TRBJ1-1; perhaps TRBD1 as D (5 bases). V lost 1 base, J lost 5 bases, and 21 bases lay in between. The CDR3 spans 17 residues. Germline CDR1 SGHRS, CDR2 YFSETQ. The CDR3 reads CASSLLAGPSVVTEAFF. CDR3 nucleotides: TGCGCCAGCAGCTTGTTGGCAGGGCCCTCTGTTGTGACTGAAGCTTTCTTT. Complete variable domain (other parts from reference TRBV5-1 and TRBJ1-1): KAGVTQTPRYLIKTRGQQVTLSCSPISGHRSVSWYQQTPGQGLQFLFEYFSETQRNKGNFPGRFSGRQFSNSRSEMNVSTLELGDSALYLCASSLLAGPSVVTEAFFGQGTRLTVV.

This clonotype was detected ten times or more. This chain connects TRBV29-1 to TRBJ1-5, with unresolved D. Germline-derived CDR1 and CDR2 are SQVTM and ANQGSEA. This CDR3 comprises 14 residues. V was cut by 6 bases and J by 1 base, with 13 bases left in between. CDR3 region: CSVASGSSNQPQHF. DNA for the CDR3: TGCAGCGTAGCTTCGGGGTCGAGCAATCAGCCCCAGCATTTT.

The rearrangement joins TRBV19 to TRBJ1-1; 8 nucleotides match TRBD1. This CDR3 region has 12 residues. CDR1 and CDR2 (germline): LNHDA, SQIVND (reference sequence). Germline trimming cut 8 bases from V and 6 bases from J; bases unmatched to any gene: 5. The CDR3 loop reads CASLTGGAEAFF. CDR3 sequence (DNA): TGTGCCAGTCTTACAGGGGGAGCTGAAGCTTTCTTT.

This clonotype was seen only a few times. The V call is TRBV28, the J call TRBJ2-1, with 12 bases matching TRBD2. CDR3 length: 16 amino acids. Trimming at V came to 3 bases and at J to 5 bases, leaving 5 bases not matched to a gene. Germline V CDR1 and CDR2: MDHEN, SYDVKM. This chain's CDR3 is CASSLTLAGGDNEQFF. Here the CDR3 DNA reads TGTGCCAGCAGTTTGACACTAGCGGGGGGCGACAATGAGCAGTTCTTC. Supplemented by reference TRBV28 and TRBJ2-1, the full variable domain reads DVKVTQSSRYLVKRTGEKVFLECVQDMDHENMFWYRQDPGLGLRLIYFSYDVKMKEKGDIPEGYSVSREKKERFSLILESASTNQTSMYLCASSLTLAGGDNEQFFGPGTRLTVL.

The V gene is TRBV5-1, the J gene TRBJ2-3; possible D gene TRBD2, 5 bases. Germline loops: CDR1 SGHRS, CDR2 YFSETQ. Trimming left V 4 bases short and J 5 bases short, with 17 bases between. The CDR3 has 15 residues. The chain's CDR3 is CASSTSAEHRDTQYF. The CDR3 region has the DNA TGCGCCAGCAGCACCTCAGCGGAGCATAGAGATACGCAGTATTTT. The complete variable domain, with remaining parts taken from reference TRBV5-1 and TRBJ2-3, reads KAGVTQTPRYLIKTRGQQVTLSCSPISGHRSVSWYQQTPGQGLQFLFEYFSETQRNKGNFPGRFSGRQFSNSRSEMNVSTLELGDSALYLCASSTSAEHRDTQYFGPGTRLTVL.

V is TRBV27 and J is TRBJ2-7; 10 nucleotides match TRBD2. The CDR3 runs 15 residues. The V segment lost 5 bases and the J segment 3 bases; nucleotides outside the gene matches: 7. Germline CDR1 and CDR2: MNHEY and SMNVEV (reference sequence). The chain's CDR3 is CASSTTSGNNYEQYF. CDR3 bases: TGTGCCAGCAGTACAACTAGCGGGAACAACTACGAGCAGTACTTC.

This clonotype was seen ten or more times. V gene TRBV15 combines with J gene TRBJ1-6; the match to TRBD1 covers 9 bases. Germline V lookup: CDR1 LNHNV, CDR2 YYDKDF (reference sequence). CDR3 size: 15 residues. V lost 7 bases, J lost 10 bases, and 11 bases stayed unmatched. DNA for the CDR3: TGTGCCACCAAGACCCGGGGGACAGGGCCCTCACCCCTCCACTTT. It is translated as CATKTRGTGPSPLHF.

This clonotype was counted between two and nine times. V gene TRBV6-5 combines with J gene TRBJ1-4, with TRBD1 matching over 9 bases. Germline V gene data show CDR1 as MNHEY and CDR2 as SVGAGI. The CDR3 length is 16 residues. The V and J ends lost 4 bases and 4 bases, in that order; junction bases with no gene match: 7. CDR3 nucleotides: TGTGCCAGCAGTTTCACCGGGACAGGGTTTAATGAAAAACTGTTTTTT. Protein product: CASSFTGTGFNEKLFF.

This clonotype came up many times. CDR3 in amino acids: CASSLRDIYNEQFF. For the CDR3, the DNA is TGTGCCAGCAGTCTCCGGGATATCTACAATGAGCAGTTCTTC. The chain is built from TRBV12-3 or TRBV12-4 and TRBJ2-1; D is perhaps TRBD2 (5 bases). The CDR3 consists of 14 residues. Between the trimmed V and J ends, which lost 5 bases and 3 bases, there was a span of 11 bases.

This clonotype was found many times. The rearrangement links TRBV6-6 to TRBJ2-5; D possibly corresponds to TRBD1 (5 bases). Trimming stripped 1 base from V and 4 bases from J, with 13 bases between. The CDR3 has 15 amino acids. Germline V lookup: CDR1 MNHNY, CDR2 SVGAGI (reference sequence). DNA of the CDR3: TGTGCCAGCAGTTACTTCGTGGGGCGCGCAGAGACCCAGTACTTC. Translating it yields CASSYFVGRAETQYF.

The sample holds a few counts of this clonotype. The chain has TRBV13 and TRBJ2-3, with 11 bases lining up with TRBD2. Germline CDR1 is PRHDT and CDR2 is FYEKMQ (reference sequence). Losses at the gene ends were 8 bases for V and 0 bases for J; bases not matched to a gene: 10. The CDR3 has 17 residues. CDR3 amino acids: CASRWLAGGTSTDTQYF. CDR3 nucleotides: TGTGCCAGCCGGTGGCTAGCGGGGGGAACTAGCACAGATACGCAGTATTTT.

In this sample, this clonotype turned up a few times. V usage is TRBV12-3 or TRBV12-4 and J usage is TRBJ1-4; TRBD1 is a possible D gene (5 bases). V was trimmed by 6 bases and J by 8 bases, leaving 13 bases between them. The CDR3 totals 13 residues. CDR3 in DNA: TGTGCCAGCAGCCCCGGGGGAGGCGAAAAACTGTTTTTT. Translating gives CASSPGGGEKLFF.

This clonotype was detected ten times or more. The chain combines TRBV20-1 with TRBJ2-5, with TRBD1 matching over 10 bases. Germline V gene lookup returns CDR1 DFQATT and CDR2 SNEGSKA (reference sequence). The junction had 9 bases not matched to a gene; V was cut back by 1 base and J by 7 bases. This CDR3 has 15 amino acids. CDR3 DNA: TGCAGTGCTAGAGCCGGGACAGGGGCGGTCGGGACCCAGTACTTC. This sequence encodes CSARAGTGAVGTQYF.

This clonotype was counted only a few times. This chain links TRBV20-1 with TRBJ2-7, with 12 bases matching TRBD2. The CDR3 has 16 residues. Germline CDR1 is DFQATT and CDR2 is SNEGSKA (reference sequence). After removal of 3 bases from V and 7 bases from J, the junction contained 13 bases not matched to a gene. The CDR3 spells CSARSPSGRGGGEQYF. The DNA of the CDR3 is TGCAGTGCTAGGTCCCCTAGCGGGAGGGGGGGAGGAGAGCAGTACTTC.

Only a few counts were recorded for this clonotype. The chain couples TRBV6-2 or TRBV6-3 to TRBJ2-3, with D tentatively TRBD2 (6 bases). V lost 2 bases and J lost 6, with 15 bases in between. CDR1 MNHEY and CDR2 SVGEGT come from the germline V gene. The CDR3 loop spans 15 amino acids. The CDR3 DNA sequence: TGTGCCAGCAGTTACACGGGAGCTGGTTCGGATACGCAGTATTTT. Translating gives CASSYTGAGSDTQYF.